The 26 T cell receptor beta chains listed next were all sequenced from one sample in a study of cytomegalovirus exposure and HLA in healthy donors (dated by TCRdb to 2016 to 2017). Libraries were constructed by the immunoSEQ multiplex PCR assay. Here the immuneACCESS table is served through TCRdb, limited to in-frame sequences with V and J called. Missing clones are a known gap in these copies; in checked studies unresolved V genes cover under half, and the rest lacks a known reason. The sample table records under 200,000 clones; about 95% of these occur just once. The ten most abundant clones make up about 0.89% of the sample. Specimen: PBMCs. These receptors came from a woman aged 18-29 years in good health and CMV-seronegative.

The J gene is TRBJ1-2, the V gene TRBV4-3; the D is unclear. V lost 1 base to trimming and J lost 2 bases, with 8 bases between them. Germline V gene lookup returns CDR1 LGHNA and CDR2 YSLEER. The CDR3 runs 14 residues. In DNA, the CDR3 is TGCGCCAGCAGCCAAGGAGTGATGAACTATGGCTACACCTTC. Amino acid sequence: CASSQGVMNYGYTF.

V is TRBV5-4 and J is TRBJ2-3, with 8 bases matching TRBD2. V lost 0 bases and J lost 2; bases outside the gene matches: 5. The CDR3 spans 16 residues. CDR1 is SGHNT, CDR2 YYREEE, per germline (reference sequence). Written as DNA, the CDR3 is TGTGCCAGCAGCTTGGTCCGGGGGGGCCTCACAGATACGCAGTATTTT. Residues: CASSLVRGGLTDTQYF.

This chain connects TRBV5-1 to TRBJ2-7, with 9 bases fitting TRBD2. CDR3 length equals 13 residues. Germline CDR1 is SGHRS and CDR2 is YFSETQ. J lost 2 bases, V lost 4 bases, and 1 base had no gene match. In nucleotides, the CDR3 is TGCGCCAGCAGCGCGGGGGGGACCTACGAGCAGTACTTC. Translating it yields CASSAGGTYEQYF.

The CDR3 DNA is TGCAGCGTTGAAGAGCGGGGCACAGATACGCAGTATTTT. This gives the protein CSVEERGTDTQYF. The chain joins TRBV29-1 to TRBJ2-3, with D possibly being TRBD2 (5 bases). The CDR3 is made up of 13 amino acids. Germline assignment: CDR1 SQVTM and CDR2 ANQGSEA. The V end lost 0 bases, the J end lost 1 base, and 5 bases lay between the germline ends.

The chain joins TRBV12-5 to TRBJ1-4, with 11 bases fitting TRBD1. Germline V gives CDR1 LGHNT, CDR2 FRNRAP. The CDR3 extends over 18 amino acids. After removal of 2 bases from V and 2 bases from J, the junction contained 7 bases not matched to a gene. The CDR3 region has the DNA TGTGCTAGTGGTTTGTTCGGGACAGGGGGAGGTACTAATGAAAAACTGTTTTTT. Its translation: CASGLFGTGGGTNEKLFF.

This chain joins TRBV11-2 and TRBJ2-5; 11 nucleotides match TRBD2. V dropped 5 bases and J dropped 5; count of bases not matched to a gene: 10. Per the germline V gene, CDR1 is SGHAT and CDR2 is FQNNGV. The CDR3 loop spans 16 amino acids. The DNA of the CDR3 is TGTGCCAGCAGCCGCTTAGCGGGGGGGCTCCGGGAGACCCAGTACTTC. It specifies CASSRLAGGLRETQYF.

The J gene is TRBJ1-3, the V gene TRBV4-3, with unresolved D. CDR3 size: 16 residues. Trimming took 0 bases from V and 2 from J, leaving 11 bases between them. Germline CDR1 reads LGHNA; CDR2 reads YSLEER. The CDR3 coding sequence is TGCGCCAGCAGCCAAGATCGATTGAGTACTGGAAACACCATATATTTT. It is translated as CASSQDRLSTGNTIYF.

The J gene is TRBJ2-1, the V gene TRBV9; a possible D gene is TRBD1 (6 bases). This CDR3 contains 12 residues. Germline CDR1 SGDLS, CDR2 YYNGEE. Trimming removed 4 bases at V and 7 bases at J, with 9 bases between. In nucleotides, the CDR3 is TGTGCCAGCAGCTCAGGGGAGAATGAGCAGTTCTTC. Translation gives CASSSGENEQFF.

The chain employs TRBV7-2 and TRBJ2-5; unclear D gene. From germline, CDR1 is SGHTA and CDR2 FQGNSA. The V and J ends lost 4 bases and 3 bases respectively, with 12 bases between them. The CDR3 sequence is 14 residues long. The CDR3 here is CASSYALTEETQYF. The CDR3 DNA reads TGTGCCAGCAGCTACGCTCTGACTGAAGAGACCCAGTACTTC.

The chain links TRBV7-2 to TRBJ1-2; 9 nucleotides align to TRBD1. The CDR3 has 16 residues. The germline CDR1 and CDR2 sequences are SGHTA and FQGNSA. With 1 base clipped from V and 0 bases from J, the junction kept 3 bases outside the gene matches. The CDR3 bases are TGTGCCAGCAGCTTAGACAGGGGGCCATCTAACTATGGCTACACCTTC. Encoded protein: CASSLDRGPSNYGYTF.

This chain links TRBV5-5 with TRBJ1-5; 9 bases are shared with TRBD1. J was trimmed by 2 bases and V by 4 bases; bases with no gene match: 7. The CDR3 extends over 16 amino acids. Germline loops: CDR1 SGHKS, CDR2 YYEKEE (reference sequence). CDR3: CASSGGQGPGNQPQHF. CDR3 nucleotide sequence: TGTGCCAGCAGCGGAGGACAGGGGCCCGGCAATCAGCCCCAGCATTTT.

The CDR3 bases are TGTGCCAGCAGTTTAAGGCTAGCTTACAATGAGCAGTTCTTC. Translated: CASSLRLAYNEQFF. The chain is built from TRBV7-8 and TRBJ2-1; a possible D gene is TRBD2 (5 bases). Trimming removed 6 bases from V and 4 bases from J, with 13 bases in between. This CDR3 has 14 amino acids. Germline CDR1 and CDR2: SGHVS and FQNEAQ. Variable domain in full (rest from reference TRBV7-8 and TRBJ2-1): GAGVSQSPRYKVAKRGQDVALRCDPISGHVSLFWYQQALGQGPEFLTYFQNEAQLDKSGLPSDRFFAERPEGSVSTLKIQRTQQEDSAVYLCASSLRLAYNEQFFGPGTRLTVL.

J is TRBJ2-5 and V is TRBV9; 13 positions agree with TRBD2. This CDR3 region has 17 residues. Germline V CDR1 and CDR2: SGDLS, YYNGEE. V trimming: 3 bases; J trimming: 5 bases; junction bases outside the gene matches: 10. CDR3: CASSAGTSGVGRETQYF. Written as DNA, the CDR3 is TGTGCCAGCAGCGCCGGGACTAGCGGGGTTGGGAGGGAGACCCAGTACTTC.

This sequence joins TRBV6-6 and TRBJ1-3; D remains unclear. Trimming removed 8 bases from V and 0 bases from J, with 5 bases in between. The CDR3 runs 12 residues. Germline V gene data show CDR1 as MNHNY and CDR2 as SVGAGI (reference sequence). CDR3 coding DNA: TGTGCCAGCGCGGTCTCTGGAAACACCATATATTTT. It encodes CASAVSGNTIYF.

The CDR3 reads CASSARTVTNTGELFF. DNA for the CDR3: TGTGCCAGCAGCGCTAGAACGGTGACCAACACCGGGGAGCTGTTTTTT. V gene TRBV25-1 combines with J gene TRBJ2-2, with D hard to call. Germline V gene data show CDR1 as MGHDK and CDR2 as SYGVNS. V was cut by 6 bases and J by 2 bases, with 16 bases left in between. The CDR3 consists of 16 residues.

The chain employs TRBV7-6 and TRBJ2-2; a weak D match, TRBD1 (5 bases). This CDR3 spans 15 amino acids. Between the trimmed V and J ends, which lost 2 bases and 0 bases, there was a span of 7 bases. CDR1 is SGHVS and CDR2 is FNYEAQ in the germline V gene. CDR3 in DNA: TGTGCCAGCAGCTTATTACAGGCGAACACCGGGGAGCTGTTTTTT. This encodes CASSLLQANTGELFF.

The chain links TRBV2 to TRBJ1-2, with D maybe TRBD1 (5 bases). The CDR3 is made up of 15 amino acids. V dropped 6 bases and J dropped 2 bases, with 16 bases sitting between them. Germline lookup yields CDR1 SNHLY and CDR2 FYNNEI. CDR3 region: CASSVRQTSNYGYTF. The CDR3 DNA reads TGTGCCAGCAGCGTCCGACAGACCTCGAACTATGGCTACACCTTC.

This clone was seen more than once but under ten times. This chain connects TRBV7-2 to TRBJ2-7; tentative D call: TRBD2 (6 bases). V was cut by 5 bases and J by 4 bases, with 15 bases left in between. Germline CDR1 and CDR2: SGHTA and FQGNSA. CDR3 length equals 14 residues. The CDR3 is CASSLGGISYEQYF. CDR3 DNA: TGTGCCAGCAGCCTGGGGGGTATTTCGTACGAGCAGTACTTC.

The V gene is TRBV11-2, the J gene TRBJ2-1, with 14 bases matching TRBD2. Germline V gene lookup returns CDR1 SGHAT and CDR2 FQNNGV. V gave up 5 bases and J gave up 6 bases; unmatched junction bases: 6. The CDR3 consists of 16 residues. CDR3 loop: CASSRLAGGHRNEQFF. CDR3 nucleotide sequence: TGTGCCAGCAGCCGACTAGCGGGGGGGCATCGCAATGAGCAGTTCTTC.

The chain combines TRBV7-9 with TRBJ1-6, with no clear D. CDR3 length: 15 residues. V was cut by 4 bases and J by 7 bases, with 14 bases left in between. The germline CDR1 and CDR2 sequences are SEHNR and FQNEAQ (reference sequence). Here the CDR3 DNA reads TGTGCCAGCAGCTCCTTGACACTGAAGAATTCACCCCTCCACTTT. Translated, it gives CASSSLTLKNSPLHF.

The chain recombines TRBV29-1 with TRBJ2-2; 7 nucleotides align to TRBD2. The CDR3 runs 13 residues. CDR1 and CDR2 (germline): SQVTM, ANQGSEA. V was clipped by 7 bases and J by 5 bases; unmatched bases: 7. The chain's CDR3 is CSARTRETGELFF. CDR3 DNA sequence: TGCAGCGCCCGGACTAGAGAAACCGGGGAGCTGTTTTTT.

This chain uses TRBV18 with TRBJ1-4; D gene uncertain. CDR1 is KGHSH and CDR2 is LQKENI in the germline V gene. Trimming left V 3 bases short and J 4 bases short, with 3 bases between. The CDR3 covers 12 residues. The CDR3 reads CASSPLNEKLFF. The CDR3 DNA reads as TGTGCCAGCTCACCCCTTAATGAAAAACTGTTTTTT.

The V gene is TRBV2, the J gene TRBJ1-2; D unclear. In germline, CDR1 is SNHLY, CDR2 FYNNEI. The V gene lost 4 bases and the J gene lost 4 bases, with 10 bases spanning the gap. The length of the CDR3 is 13 residues. The DNA of the CDR3 is TGTGCCAGCAGTGTGTTAGGAGTCTATGGCTACACCTTC. As protein: CASSVLGVYGYTF.

CDR3 nucleotides: TGTGCCAGCAGGGTTTCGTACGAGGATACGCAGTATTTT. Protein product: CASRVSYEDTQYF. V and J are TRBV27 and TRBJ2-3; the D is unclear. Deletions cut 6 bases from V and 6 bases from J, with 13 bases between. Germline CDR1 and CDR2: MNHEY and SMNVEV (reference sequence). This CDR3 comprises 13 residues.

The rearrangement uses TRBV5-1 and TRBJ1-2; unclear D gene. V was cut by 3 bases and J by 6 bases, with 12 bases left in between. In germline, CDR1 is SGHRS, CDR2 YFSETQ. The CDR3 length is 13 residues. For the CDR3, the DNA is TGCGCCAGCAGCTGGGCCGTTTCGGATGGCTACACCTTC. This encodes CASSWAVSDGYTF.

The genes are TRBV4-3 and TRBJ2-7; D is possibly TRBD1 (6 bases). The CDR3 covers 13 residues. Germline lookup yields CDR1 LGHNA and CDR2 YSLEER. The germline V and J ends were trimmed by 3 bases and 4 bases, with 10 bases remaining between them. The CDR3 nucleotides are TGCGCCAGCAGCCAGGGGGCCGGGTACGAGCAGTACTTC. Translation: CASSQGAGYEQYF.